Here is one T cell receptor (beta chain) with its context. The target antigen is unknown. The data belong to a study of OX40 agonist ivuxolimab in advanced cancers. The wider study: Two cutaneous melanoma patients and one hepatocellular carcinoma patient, three in all, had partial responses. Overall study results and limits: No determination was made of the antigen specificity of the expanded peripheral T cells. At 0.1 to 3.0 mg/kg, CD4+ and CD8+ blood T cells expanded clonally by week 6.

CDR1 is MRHNA and CDR2 is SNTAGT in the germline V gene. The CDR3 has 13 amino acids. Trimming stripped 5 bases from V and 3 bases from J, with 10 bases between. Sequenced by immunoSEQ multiplex PCR; TCRdb stores in-frame clones only, minus some. In the table there are about 27,000 clones, 70% to 80% of which are singletons. Autoimmune disease history or systemic immunosuppression excluded patients. This material consisted of CD4+ or CD8+ T cells sorted from blood, taken in a trial of the OX40 agonist ivuxolimab. The receptor's source is an adult with an advanced solid tumor such as melanoma, head and neck, liver or kidney cancer. This chain connects TRBV6-4 to TRBJ1-2; D ambiguous. The CDR3 region is CASSSGSDYGYTF. The DNA of the CDR3 is TGTGCCAGCAGTTCCGGGTCAGACTATGGCTACACCTTC.